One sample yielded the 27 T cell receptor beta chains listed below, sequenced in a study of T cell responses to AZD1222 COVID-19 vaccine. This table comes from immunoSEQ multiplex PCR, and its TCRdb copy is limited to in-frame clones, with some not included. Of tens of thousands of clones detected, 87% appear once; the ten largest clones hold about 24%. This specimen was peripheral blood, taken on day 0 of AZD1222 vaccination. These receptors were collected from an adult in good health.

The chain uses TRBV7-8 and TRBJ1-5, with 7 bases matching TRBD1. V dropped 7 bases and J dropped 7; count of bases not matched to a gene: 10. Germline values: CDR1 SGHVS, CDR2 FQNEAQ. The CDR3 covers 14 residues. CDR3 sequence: CASTSTGIGQPQHF. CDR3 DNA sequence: TGTGCCAGCACCTCGACAGGGATAGGACAGCCCCAGCATTTT.

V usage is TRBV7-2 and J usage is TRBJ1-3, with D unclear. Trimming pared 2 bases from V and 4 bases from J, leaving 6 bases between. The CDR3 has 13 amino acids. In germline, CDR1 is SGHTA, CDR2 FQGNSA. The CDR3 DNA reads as TGTGCCAGCAGCTTAAAAGCGGGAAACACCATATATTTT. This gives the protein CASSLKAGNTIYF. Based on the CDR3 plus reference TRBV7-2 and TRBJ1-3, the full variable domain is GAGVSQSPSNKVTEKGKDVELRCDPISGHTALYWYRQSLGQGLEFLIYFQGNSAPDKSGLPSDRFSAERTGGSVSTLTIQRTQQEDSAVYLCASSLKAGNTIYFGEGSWLTVV.

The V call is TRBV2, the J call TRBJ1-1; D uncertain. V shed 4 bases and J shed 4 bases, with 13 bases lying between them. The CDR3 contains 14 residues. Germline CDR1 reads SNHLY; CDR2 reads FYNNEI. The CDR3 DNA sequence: TGTGCCAGCAGTGGATCGAGTGGTAGCACTGAAGCTTTCTTT. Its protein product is CASSGSSGSTEAFF.

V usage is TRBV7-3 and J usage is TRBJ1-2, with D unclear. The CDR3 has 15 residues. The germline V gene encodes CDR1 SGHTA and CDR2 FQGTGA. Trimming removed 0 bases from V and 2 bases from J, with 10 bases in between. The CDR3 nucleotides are TGTGCCAGCAGCTTAACGGATTCGCCGAACTATGGCTACACCTTC. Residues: CASSLTDSPNYGYTF.

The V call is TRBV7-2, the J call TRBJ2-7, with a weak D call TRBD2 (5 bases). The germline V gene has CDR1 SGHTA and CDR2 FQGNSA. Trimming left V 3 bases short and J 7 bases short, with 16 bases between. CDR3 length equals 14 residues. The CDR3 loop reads CASSLEAGPREQYF. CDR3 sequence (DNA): TGTGCCAGCAGCTTGGAGGCTGGGCCCCGAGAGCAGTACTTC.

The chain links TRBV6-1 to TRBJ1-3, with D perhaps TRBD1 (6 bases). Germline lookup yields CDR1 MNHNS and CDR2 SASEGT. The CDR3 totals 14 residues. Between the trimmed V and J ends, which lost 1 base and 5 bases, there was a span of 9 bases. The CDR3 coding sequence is TGTGCCAGCAGTGAAGAGGGGGTTAGAAACACCATATATTTT. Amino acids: CASSEEGVRNTIYF.

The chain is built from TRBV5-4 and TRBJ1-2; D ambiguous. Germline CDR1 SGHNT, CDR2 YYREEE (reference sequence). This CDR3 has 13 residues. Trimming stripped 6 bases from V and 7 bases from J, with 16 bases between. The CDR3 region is CASTWTMGTGYTF. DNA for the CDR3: TGTGCCAGCACCTGGACCATGGGTACTGGCTACACCTTC.

The CDR3 nucleotides read TGTGCCAGCAGCTTGAGGACAGGGGATTCACCCCTCCACTTT. Its protein is CASSLRTGDSPLHF. The chain couples TRBV7-3 to TRBJ1-6; 9 bases line up with TRBD1. The germline V gene encodes CDR1 SGHTA and CDR2 FQGTGA. The CDR3 extends over 14 amino acids. V dropped 3 bases and J dropped 8; count of bases not matched to a gene: 2.

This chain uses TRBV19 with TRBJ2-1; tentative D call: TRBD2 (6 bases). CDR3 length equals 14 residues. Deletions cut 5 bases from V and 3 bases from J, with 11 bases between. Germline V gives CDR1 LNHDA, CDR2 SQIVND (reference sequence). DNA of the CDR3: TGTGCCAGTAGTGCGGGGTCCGACTACAATGAGCAGTTCTTC. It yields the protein CASSAGSDYNEQFF. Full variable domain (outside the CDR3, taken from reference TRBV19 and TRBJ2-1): DGGITQSPKYLFRKEGQNVTLSCEQNLNHDAMYWYRQDPGQGLRLIYYSQIVNDFQKGDIAEGYSVSREKKESFPLTVTSAQKNPTAFYLCASSAGSDYNEQFFGPGTRLTVL.

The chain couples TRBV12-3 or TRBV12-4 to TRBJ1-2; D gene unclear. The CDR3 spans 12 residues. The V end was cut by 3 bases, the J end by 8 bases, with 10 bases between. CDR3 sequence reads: CASSFETIGYTF. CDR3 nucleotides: TGTGCCAGCAGTTTTGAAACTATCGGCTACACCTTC.

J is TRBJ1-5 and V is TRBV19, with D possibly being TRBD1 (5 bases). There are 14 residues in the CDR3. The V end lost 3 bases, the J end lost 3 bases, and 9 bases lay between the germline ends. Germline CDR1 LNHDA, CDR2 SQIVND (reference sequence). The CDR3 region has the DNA TGTGCCAGTAGTATCCAGGGTTTCAATCAGCCCCAGCATTTT. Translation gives CASSIQGFNQPQHF. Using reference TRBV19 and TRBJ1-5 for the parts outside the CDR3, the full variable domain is DGGITQSPKYLFRKEGQNVTLSCEQNLNHDAMYWYRQDPGQGLRLIYYSQIVNDFQKGDIAEGYSVSREKKESFPLTVTSAQKNPTAFYLCASSIQGFNQPQHFGDGTRLSIL.

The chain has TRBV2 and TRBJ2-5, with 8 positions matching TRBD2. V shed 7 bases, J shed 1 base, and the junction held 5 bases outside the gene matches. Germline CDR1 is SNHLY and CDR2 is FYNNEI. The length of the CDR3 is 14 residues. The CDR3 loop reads CASTAGGFQETQYF. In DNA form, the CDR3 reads TGTGCCAGCACGGCGGGGGGCTTCCAAGAGACCCAGTACTTC.

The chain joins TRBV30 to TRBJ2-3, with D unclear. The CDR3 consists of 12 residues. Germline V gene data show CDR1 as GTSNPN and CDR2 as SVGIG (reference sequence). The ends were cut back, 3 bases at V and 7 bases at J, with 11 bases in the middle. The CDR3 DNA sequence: TGTGCCTGGAGCGCTAGTCTAAATACGCAGTATTTT. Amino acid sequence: CAWSASLNTQYF.

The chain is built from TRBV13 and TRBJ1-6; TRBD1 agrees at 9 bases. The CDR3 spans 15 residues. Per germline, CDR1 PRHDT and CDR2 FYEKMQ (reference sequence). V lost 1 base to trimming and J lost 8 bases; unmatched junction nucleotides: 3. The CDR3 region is CASSLEWTGDSPLHF. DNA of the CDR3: TGTGCCAGCAGCTTAGAGTGGACAGGGGATTCACCCCTCCACTTT.

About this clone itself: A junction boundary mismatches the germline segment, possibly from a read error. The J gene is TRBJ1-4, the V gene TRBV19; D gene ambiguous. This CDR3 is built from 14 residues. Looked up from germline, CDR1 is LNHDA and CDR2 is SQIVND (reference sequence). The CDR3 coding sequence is TGTGCCAGTAGCATAGGGAGATCAAATGAAAAACTGTTTTTT. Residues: CASSIGRSNEKLFF.

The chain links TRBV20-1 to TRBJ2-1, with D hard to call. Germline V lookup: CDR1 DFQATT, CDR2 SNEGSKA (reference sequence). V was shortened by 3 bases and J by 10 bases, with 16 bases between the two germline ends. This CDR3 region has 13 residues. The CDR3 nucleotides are TGCAGTGCTAGTTCAATTTCGAATGGGGAGCAGTTCTTC. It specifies CSASSISNGEQFF.

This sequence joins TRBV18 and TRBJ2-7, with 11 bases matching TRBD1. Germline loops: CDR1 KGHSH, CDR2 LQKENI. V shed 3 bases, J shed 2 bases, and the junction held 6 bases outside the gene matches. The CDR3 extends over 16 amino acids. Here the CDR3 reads CASSPVRTGGPYEQYF. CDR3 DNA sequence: TGTGCCAGCTCACCGGTTCGGACAGGGGGCCCCTACGAGCAGTACTTC.

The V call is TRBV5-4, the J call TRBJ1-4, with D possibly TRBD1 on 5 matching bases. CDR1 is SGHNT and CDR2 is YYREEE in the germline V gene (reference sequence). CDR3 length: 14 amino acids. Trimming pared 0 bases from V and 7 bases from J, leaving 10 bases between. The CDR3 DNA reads TGTGCCAGCAGCTTGGAGGGGAGGGGTGAAAAACTGTTTTTT. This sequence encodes CASSLEGRGEKLFF.

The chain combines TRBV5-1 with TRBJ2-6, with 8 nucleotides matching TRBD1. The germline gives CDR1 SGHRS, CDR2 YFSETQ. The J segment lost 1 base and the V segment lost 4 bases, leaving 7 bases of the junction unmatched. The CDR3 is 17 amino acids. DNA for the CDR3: TGCGCCAGCAGCATACAGGGGGGTCAATCTGGGGCCAACGTCCTGACTTTC. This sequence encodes CASSIQGGQSGANVLTF. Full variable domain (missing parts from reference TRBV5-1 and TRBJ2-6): KAGVTQTPRYLIKTRGQQVTLSCSPISGHRSVSWYQQTPGQGLQFLFEYFSETQRNKGNFPGRFSGRQFSNSRSEMNVSTLELGDSALYLCASSIQGGQSGANVLTFGAGSRLTVL.

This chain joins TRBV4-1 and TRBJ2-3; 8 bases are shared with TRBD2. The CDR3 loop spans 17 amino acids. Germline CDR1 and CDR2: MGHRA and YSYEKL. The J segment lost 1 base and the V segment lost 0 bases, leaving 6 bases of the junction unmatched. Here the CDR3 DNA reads TGCGCCAGCAGCCAAGACTGGCGGGGGGCTGGCACAGATACGCAGTATTTT. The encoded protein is CASSQDWRGAGTDTQYF.

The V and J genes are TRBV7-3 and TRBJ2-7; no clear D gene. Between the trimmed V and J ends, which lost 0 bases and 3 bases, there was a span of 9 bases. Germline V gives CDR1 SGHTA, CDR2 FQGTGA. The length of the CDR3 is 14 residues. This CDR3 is CASSLTSGSYEQYF. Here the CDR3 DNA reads TGTGCCAGCAGCTTAACATCAGGCAGCTACGAGCAGTACTTC.

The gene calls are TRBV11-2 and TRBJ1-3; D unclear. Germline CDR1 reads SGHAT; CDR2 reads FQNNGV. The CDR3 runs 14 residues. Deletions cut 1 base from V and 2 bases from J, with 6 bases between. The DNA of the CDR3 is TGTGCCAGCAGCTTAGTGACTACTGGAAACACCATATATTTT. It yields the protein CASSLVTTGNTIYF.

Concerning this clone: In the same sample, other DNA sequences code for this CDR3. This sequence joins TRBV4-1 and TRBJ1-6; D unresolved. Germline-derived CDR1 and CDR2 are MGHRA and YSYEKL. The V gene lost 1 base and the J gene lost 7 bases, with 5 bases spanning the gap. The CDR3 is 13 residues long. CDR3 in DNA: TGCGCCAGCAGCCAAGTTGGGAATTCACCCCTCCACTTT. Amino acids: CASSQVGNSPLHF.

The CDR3, as DNA: TGTGCCAGCAGCAAATGCCGGGAGAGGTTCCGCTATGGCTACACCTTC. Its protein is CASSKCRERFRYGYTF. V is TRBV21-1 and J is TRBJ1-2. TRBV21-1 is a pseudogene locus. The CDR3 length is 16 residues.

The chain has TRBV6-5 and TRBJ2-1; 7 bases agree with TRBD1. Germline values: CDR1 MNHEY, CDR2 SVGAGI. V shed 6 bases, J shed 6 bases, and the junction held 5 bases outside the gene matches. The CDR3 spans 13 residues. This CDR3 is CASSLGQSNEQFF. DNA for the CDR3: TGTGCCAGCAGCCTGGGACAGTCCAATGAGCAGTTCTTC.

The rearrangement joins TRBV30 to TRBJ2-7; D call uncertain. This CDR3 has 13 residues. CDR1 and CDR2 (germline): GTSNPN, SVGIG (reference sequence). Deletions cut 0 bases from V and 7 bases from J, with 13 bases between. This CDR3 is CAWSVGSWVEQYF. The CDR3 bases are TGTGCCTGGAGTGTTGGCTCATGGGTAGAGCAGTACTTC.

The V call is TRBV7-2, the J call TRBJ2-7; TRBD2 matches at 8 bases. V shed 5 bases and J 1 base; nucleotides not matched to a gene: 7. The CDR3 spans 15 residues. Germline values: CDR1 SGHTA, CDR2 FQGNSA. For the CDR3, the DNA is TGTGCCAGCAGCCCCCAAGCGGGGGATTCCTACGAGCAGTACTTC. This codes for CASSPQAGDSYEQYF.